A single sample gave rise to the 28 T cell receptor beta chains below, sequenced in a study of tumor-infiltrating lymphocytes in localized non-small cell lung cancer. Assay used: immunoSEQ multiplex PCR; TCRdb lists only in-frame clones, some missing. The table lists 14,000 to 15,000 clones, roughly 76% of them singletons. Specimen: lung tumor tissue. Source of these receptors: a human donor with non-small cell lung cancer.

In its sample, this clone was seen once. The chain uses TRBV29-1 and TRBJ2-1; 8 positions match TRBD2. The CDR3 has 15 amino acids. CDR1 and CDR2 (germline): SQVTM, ANQGSEA. Trimming cost V 1 base and J 8 bases; bases outside gene matches: 10. The CDR3 sequence is CSVEAAGTSLDEQFF. The CDR3 DNA reads as TGCAGCGTTGAAGCCGCCGGGACTAGTTTAGATGAGCAGTTCTTC.

V is TRBV19 and J is TRBJ2-3; weak D call: TRBD2 (5 bases). The CDR3 consists of 14 residues. Germline-derived CDR1 and CDR2 are LNHDA and SQIVND (reference sequence). Between the trimmed V and J ends, which lost 4 bases and 5 bases, there was a span of 13 bases. The CDR3 loop reads CASSTGIGVDTQYF. CDR3 sequence (DNA): TGTGCCAGTAGTACCGGGATCGGCGTAGATACGCAGTATTTT.

The gene calls are TRBV7-8 and TRBJ2-1, with D perhaps assigned TRBD1 or TRBD2 (6 bases each). Germline-derived CDR1 and CDR2 are SGHVS and FQNEAQ. The CDR3 is 17 residues long. V was shortened by 4 bases and J by 6 bases, with 22 bases between the two germline ends. CDR3: CASSSGANYLVPNEQFF. The CDR3 nucleotides read TGTGCCAGCAGCTCGGGGGCGAACTACCTCGTGCCCAATGAGCAGTTCTTC.

CDR3 region: CASTPAANYGYTF. The DNA of the CDR3 is TGTGCCAGCACCCCCGCAGCTAACTATGGCTACACCTTC. V and J are TRBV6-5 and TRBJ1-2; D gene unclear. V was pared by 7 bases and J by 0 bases, with 9 bases between. The CDR3 runs 13 residues. CDR1 MNHEY and CDR2 SVGAGI come from the germline V gene.

The V gene is TRBV6-1, the J gene TRBJ2-7; the D is unclear. The length of the CDR3 is 15 residues. Trimming cost V 3 bases and J 2 bases, with 14 bases left between them. CDR1 is MNHNS, CDR2 SASEGT, per germline. The CDR3 coding sequence is TGTGCCAGCAGTGAGGAGAGAGGACGGACCTACGAGCAGTACTTC. Protein: CASSEERGRTYEQYF.

The chain combines TRBV6-5 with TRBJ1-2; D remains unclear. CDR1 and CDR2 (germline): MNHEY, SVGAGI. Trimming pared 4 bases from V and 3 bases from J, leaving 9 bases between. This CDR3 region has 13 residues. The CDR3 DNA is TGTGCCAGCAGTTCCCGGGTTGACTATGGCTACACCTTC. As protein: CASSSRVDYGYTF.

V gene TRBV5-4 combines with J gene TRBJ1-1, with 8 positions matching TRBD1. The CDR3 is 15 residues long. Germline V gene lookup returns CDR1 SGHNT and CDR2 YYREEE (reference sequence). The V gene end was trimmed by 4 bases and the J gene end by 5 bases; junction bases not matched to a gene: 10. The CDR3: CASSQGARQVTEAFF. DNA for the CDR3: TGTGCCAGCAGCCAGGGGGCGCGGCAAGTAACTGAAGCTTTCTTT.

Here the CDR3 reads CASSLAARAYEQYF. CDR3 coding DNA: TGTGCCAGCAGCTTAGCGGCCAGGGCCTACGAGCAGTACTTC. The rearrangement joins TRBV7-8 to TRBJ2-7; D may be TRBD1 (5 bases). Germline CDR1 reads SGHVS; CDR2 reads FQNEAQ. The CDR3 sequence is 14 residues long. Trimming took 0 bases from V and 2 from J, leaving 8 bases between them. Full variable domain (remainder filled in from reference TRBV7-8 and TRBJ2-7): GAGVSQSPRYKVAKRGQDVALRCDPISGHVSLFWYQQALGQGPEFLTYFQNEAQLDKSGLPSDRFFAERPEGSVSTLKIQRTQQEDSAVYLCASSLAARAYEQYFGPGTRLTVT.

The chain recombines TRBV2 with TRBJ2-5; 7 bases are a match to TRBD2. The CDR3 covers 14 residues. J was trimmed by 9 bases and V by 7 bases; bases with no gene match: 14. CDR1 is SNHLY and CDR2 is FYNNEI in the germline V gene. The CDR3 loop is CASKGRGLGQSQYF. The CDR3 bases are TGTGCCAGCAAGGGACGAGGACTAGGCCAGTCCCAGTACTTC.

This chain connects TRBV2 to TRBJ2-1; TRBD2 matches at 9 bases. Losses at the gene ends were 8 bases for V and 8 bases for J; bases not matched to a gene: 13. The germline gives CDR1 SNHLY, CDR2 FYNNEI. This CDR3 contains 15 residues. The CDR3 DNA follows: TGTGCCAGCTTATTTAGCGGGAGAGGGTTAGATGAGCAGTTCTTC. Translating it yields CASLFSGRGLDEQFF.

This clone was counted once. This chain joins TRBV14 and TRBJ1-1; D gene unclear. Germline V lookup: CDR1 SGHDN, CDR2 FVKESK. V was shortened by 2 bases and J by 9 bases, with 7 bases between the two germline ends. This CDR3 spans 11 amino acids. This chain's CDR3 is CASSQTGKAFF. CDR3 in DNA: TGTGCCAGCAGCCAAACGGGAAAAGCTTTCTTT.

This chain uses TRBV19 with TRBJ1-1, with TRBD1 matching 8 bases. Trimming removed 5 bases from V and 4 bases from J; junction bases left unmatched: 9. The CDR3 totals 15 residues. CDR1 is LNHDA, CDR2 SQIVND, per germline (reference sequence). CDR3 DNA: TGTGCCAGTAGTTCCCGATCACAGGGGGGCACTGAAGCTTTCTTT. Its translation is CASSSRSQGGTEAFF.

The chain couples TRBV2 to TRBJ2-1; 7 positions match TRBD2. The CDR3 contains 14 residues. V shed 8 bases, J shed 8 bases, and the junction held 12 bases outside the gene matches. The V gene's germline CDR1 is SNHLY and CDR2 FYNNEI. In DNA form, the CDR3 reads TGTGCCAGCGGAGCGGGAAGGGTCGTCGATGAGCAGTTCTTC. It yields the protein CASGAGRVVDEQFF.

V usage is TRBV29-1 and J usage is TRBJ2-2; D might be TRBD1 (6 bases). Trimming took off 6 bases at V and 5 bases at J, with 19 bases between the two ends. Germline V gives CDR1 SQVTM, CDR2 ANQGSEA. CDR3 size: 15 residues. The CDR3 protein is CSVSTQGFATGELFF. For the CDR3, the DNA is TGCAGCGTCAGCACTCAGGGGTTTGCTACCGGGGAGCTGTTTTTT.

J is TRBJ2-7 and V is TRBV7-2; no reliable D call. This CDR3 contains 12 residues. V lost 2 bases and J 3 bases, leaving 5 bases between the germline ends. Per germline, CDR1 SGHTA and CDR2 FQGNSA. CDR3 sequence (DNA): TGTGCCAGCAGCTTACACTACTACGAGCAGTACTTC. Encoded protein: CASSLHYYEQYF.

The CDR3 bases are TGCAGCGTTCGGACAGGGTGGAACGAGCAGTACTTC. Its protein product is CSVRTGWNEQYF. The chain recombines TRBV29-1 with TRBJ2-7, with TRBD1 matching 8 bases. This CDR3 spans 12 amino acids. The germline CDR1 and CDR2 sequences are SQVTM and ANQGSEA. V lost 5 bases and J lost 5; bases outside the gene matches: 5.

The chain couples TRBV7-9 to TRBJ1-2; TRBD1 might be the D (5 bases). The germline V gene encodes CDR1 SEHNR and CDR2 FQNEAQ (reference sequence). CDR3 length: 16 residues. Trimming removed 2 bases from V and 8 bases from J, with 21 bases in between. CDR3 DNA: TGTGCCAGCAGCTTATTCCGGGACGCGGATCGGTTGGGCTACACCTTC. It yields the protein CASSLFRDADRLGYTF.

In this sample, this clone turned up a few times. The genes are TRBV14 and TRBJ1-2; TRBD1 aligns across 7 bases. V gave up 5 bases and J gave up 2 bases; unmatched junction bases: 11. CDR3 size: 16 residues. Germline loops: CDR1 SGHDN, CDR2 FVKESK. The CDR3 sequence is CASSTGTARRNYGYTF. DNA of the CDR3: TGTGCCAGCAGCACCGGGACAGCAAGGCGGAACTATGGCTACACCTTC.

The chain recombines TRBV7-9 with TRBJ2-3; 11 nucleotides agree with TRBD2. CDR1 is SEHNR, CDR2 FQNEAQ, per germline (reference sequence). V was clipped by 4 bases and J by 0 bases; unmatched bases: 0. CDR3 size: 15 residues. CDR3 DNA: TGTGCCAGCAGCTGGACTAGCGGGAGCACAGATACGCAGTATTTT. Translated, it gives CASSWTSGSTDTQYF. Using reference TRBV7-9 and TRBJ2-3 for the parts outside the CDR3, the full variable domain is DTGVSQNPRHKITKRGQNVTFRCDPISEHNRLYWYRQTLGQGPEFLTYFQNEAQLEKSRLLSDRFSAERPKGSFSTLEIQRTEQGDSAMYLCASSWTSGSTDTQYFGPGTRLTVL.

V is TRBV5-1 and J is TRBJ1-2; 9 bases agree with TRBD1. CDR3 length equals 14 residues. Losses at the gene ends were 4 bases for V and 2 bases for J; bases not matched to a gene: 3. Germline V gene lookup returns CDR1 SGHRS and CDR2 YFSETQ. This chain's CDR3 is CASSPGQGNYGYTF. The CDR3 DNA reads TGCGCCAGCAGCCCCGGACAGGGGAACTATGGCTACACCTTC.

The chain carries TRBV5-1 and TRBJ2-5, with 9 bases aligning to TRBD2. Losses at the gene ends were 2 bases for V and 4 bases for J; bases not matched to a gene: 9. The V gene's germline CDR1 is SGHRS and CDR2 YFSETQ. The CDR3 runs to 16 residues. CDR3 bases: TGCGCCAGCAGCTTTTTAGCGGGAGCTGTCGGAGAGACCCAGTACTTC. Translated, it gives CASSFLAGAVGETQYF.

The genes are TRBV19 and TRBJ1-5; 8 bases line up with TRBD1. In germline, CDR1 is LNHDA, CDR2 SQIVND (reference sequence). This CDR3 is 13 amino acids long. The V gene end was trimmed by 3 bases and the J gene end by 6 bases; junction bases not matched to a gene: 1. The CDR3 is CASSIQGAQPQHF. In DNA, the CDR3 is TGTGCCAGTAGTATTCAGGGGGCTCAGCCCCAGCATTTT.

The chain carries TRBV18 and TRBJ1-1; 8 bases are shared with TRBD1. The germline CDR1 and CDR2 sequences are KGHSH and LQKENI. The CDR3 totals 16 residues. The junction had 5 bases not matched to a gene; V was cut back by 2 bases and J by 0 bases. In DNA form, the CDR3 reads TGTGCCAGCTCACCAAGCGGACAGGGAATGAACACTGAAGCTTTCTTT. Translation gives CASSPSGQGMNTEAFF.

The rearrangement links TRBV30 to TRBJ1-2, with D maybe TRBD1 (6 bases). V gave up 5 bases and J gave up 9 bases, with 13 bases separating them. Germline values: CDR1 GTSNPN, CDR2 SVGIG (reference sequence). The CDR3 sequence is 11 residues long. The CDR3 sequence: CAWGRQESYTF. CDR3 nucleotide sequence: TGTGCCTGGGGCAGACAGGAGAGCTACACCTTC.

The V gene is TRBV11-2, the J gene TRBJ2-2; D is undetermined. The CDR3 spans 12 residues. Germline loops: CDR1 SGHAT, CDR2 FQNNGV. V gave up 5 bases and J gave up 2 bases, with 3 bases separating them. CDR3 amino acids: CASSINTGELFF. CDR3 DNA: TGTGCCAGCAGCATTAACACCGGGGAGCTGTTTTTT.

The rearrangement links TRBV6-1 to TRBJ2-5; perhaps TRBD2 as D (5 bases). Germline loops: CDR1 MNHNS, CDR2 SASEGT. The CDR3 has 12 amino acids. The germline V and J ends were trimmed by 0 bases and 7 bases, with 6 bases remaining between them. CDR3 bases: TGTGCCAGCAGTGAAGCGGGGAGGACCCAGTACTTC. The encoded protein is CASSEAGRTQYF.

V usage is TRBV19 and J usage is TRBJ2-1; D unresolved. The germline CDR1 and CDR2 sequences are LNHDA and SQIVND (reference sequence). V was trimmed by 3 bases and J by 8 bases, leaving 8 bases between them. CDR3 size: 12 residues. The CDR3 DNA sequence: TGTGCCAGTAGTATTAATTTCGATGAGCAGTTCTTC. Protein product: CASSINFDEQFF.

CDR3: CASSLFGYNEQFF. The CDR3 DNA is TGTGCCAGCAGCTTATTCGGCTACAATGAGCAGTTCTTC. The V call is TRBV11-3, the J call TRBJ2-1, with D uncertain. Germline lookup yields CDR1 SGHNT and CDR2 YENEEA. The CDR3 has 13 amino acids. V lost 2 bases and J 3 bases, leaving 5 bases between the germline ends. Full variable domain (rest looked up from reference TRBV11-3 and TRBJ2-1): EAGVVQSPRYKIIEKKQPVAFWCNPISGHNTLYWYLQNLGQGPELLIRYENEEAVDDSQLPKDRFSAERLKGVDSTLKIQPAELGDSAVYLCASSLFGYNEQFFGPGTRLTVL.